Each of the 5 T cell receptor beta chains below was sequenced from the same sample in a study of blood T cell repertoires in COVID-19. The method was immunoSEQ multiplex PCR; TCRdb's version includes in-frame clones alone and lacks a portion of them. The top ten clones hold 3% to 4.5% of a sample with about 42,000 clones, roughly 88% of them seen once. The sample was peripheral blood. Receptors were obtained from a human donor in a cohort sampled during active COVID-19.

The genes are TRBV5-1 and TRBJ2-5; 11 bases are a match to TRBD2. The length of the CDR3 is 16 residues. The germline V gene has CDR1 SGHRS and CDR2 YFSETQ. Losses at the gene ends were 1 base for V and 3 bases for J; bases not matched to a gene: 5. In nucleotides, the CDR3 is TGCGCCAGCAGCTTGCAGGGGACTAGCGGAAAAGAGACCCAGTACTTC. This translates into CASSLQGTSGKETQYF.

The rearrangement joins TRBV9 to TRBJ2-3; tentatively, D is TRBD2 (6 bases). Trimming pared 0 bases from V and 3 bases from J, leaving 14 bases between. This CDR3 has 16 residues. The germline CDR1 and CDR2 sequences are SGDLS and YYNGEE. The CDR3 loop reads CASSVEVGGTTDTQYF. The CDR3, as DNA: TGTGCCAGCAGCGTAGAGGTGGGCGGGACTACAGATACGCAGTATTTT. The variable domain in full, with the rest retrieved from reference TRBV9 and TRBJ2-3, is DSGVTQTPKHLITATGQRVTLRCSPRSGDLSVYWYQQSLDQGLQFLIQYYNGEERAKGNILERFSAQQFPDLHSELNLSSLELGDSALYFCASSVEVGGTTDTQYFGPGTRLTVL.

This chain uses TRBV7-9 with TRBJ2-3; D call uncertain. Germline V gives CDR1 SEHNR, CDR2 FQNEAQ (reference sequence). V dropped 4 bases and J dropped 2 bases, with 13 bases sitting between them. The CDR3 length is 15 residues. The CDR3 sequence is CASSSEVGPTDTQYF. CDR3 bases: TGTGCCAGCAGCTCCGAAGTGGGCCCCACAGATACGCAGTATTTT.

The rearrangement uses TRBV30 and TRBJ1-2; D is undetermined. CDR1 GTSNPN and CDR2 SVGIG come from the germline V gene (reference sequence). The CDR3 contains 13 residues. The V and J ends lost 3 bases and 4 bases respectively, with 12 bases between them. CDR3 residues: CAWRNTDSYGYTF. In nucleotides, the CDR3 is TGTGCCTGGAGGAATACGGACTCCTATGGCTACACCTTC. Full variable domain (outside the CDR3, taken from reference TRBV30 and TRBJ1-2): SQTIHQWPATLVQPVGSPLSLECTVEGTSNPNLYWYRQAAGRGLQLLFYSVGIGQISSEVPQNLSASRPQDRQFILSSKKLLLSDSGFYLCAWRNTDSYGYTFGSGTRLTVV.

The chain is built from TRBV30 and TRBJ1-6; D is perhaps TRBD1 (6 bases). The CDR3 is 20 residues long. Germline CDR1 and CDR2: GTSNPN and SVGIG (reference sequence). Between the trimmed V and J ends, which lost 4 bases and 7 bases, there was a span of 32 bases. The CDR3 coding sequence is TGTGCCTGGACCCGTTTTAGGGGGTACGGTGGGGTGACAAGAAATTCACCCCTCCACTTT. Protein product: CAWTRFRGYGGVTRNSPLHF. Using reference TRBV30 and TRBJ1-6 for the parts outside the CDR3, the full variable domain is SQTIHQWPATLVQPVGSPLSLECTVEGTSNPNLYWYRQAAGRGLQLLFYSVGIGQISSEVPQNLSASRPQDRQFILSSKKLLLSDSGFYLCAWTRFRGYGGVTRNSPLHFGNGTRLTVT.